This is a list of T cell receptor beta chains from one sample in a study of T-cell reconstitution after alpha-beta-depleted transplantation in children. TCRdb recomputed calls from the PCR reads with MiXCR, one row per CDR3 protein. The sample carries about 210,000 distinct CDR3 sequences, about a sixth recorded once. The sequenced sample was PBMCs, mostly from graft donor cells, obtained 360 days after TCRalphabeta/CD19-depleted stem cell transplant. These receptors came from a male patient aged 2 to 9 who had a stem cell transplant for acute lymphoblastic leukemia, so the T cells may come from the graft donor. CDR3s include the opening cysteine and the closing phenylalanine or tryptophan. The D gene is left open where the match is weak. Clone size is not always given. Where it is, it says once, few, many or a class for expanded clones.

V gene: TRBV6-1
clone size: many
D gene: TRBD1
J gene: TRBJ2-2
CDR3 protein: CASSRDRGYTGELFF
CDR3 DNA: TGTGCCAGCAGCCGGGACAGGGGCTACACCGGGGAGCTGTTTTTT

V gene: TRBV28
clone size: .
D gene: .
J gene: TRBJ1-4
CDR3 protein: CASSLRTYEKLFF
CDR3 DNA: TGTGCCAGCAGTCTCCGGACGTATGAAAAACTGTTTTTT

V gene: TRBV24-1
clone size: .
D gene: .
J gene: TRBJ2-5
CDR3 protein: CATSGRTLEETQYF
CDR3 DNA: TGTGCCACCAGTGGTCGGACCCTGGAAGAGACCCAGTACTTC

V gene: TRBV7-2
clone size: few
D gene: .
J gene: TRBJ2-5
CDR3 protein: CASSLNSGETQYF
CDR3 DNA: TGTGCCAGCAGCTTGAATTCCGGAGAGACCCAGTACTTC

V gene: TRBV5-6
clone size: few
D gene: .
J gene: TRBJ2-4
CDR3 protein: CASSFRGLAKNIQYF
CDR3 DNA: TGTGCCAGCAGCTTTCGAGGACTAGCCAAAAACATTCAGTACTTC

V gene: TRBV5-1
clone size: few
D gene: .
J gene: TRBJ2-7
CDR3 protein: CASRGGSDDEQYF
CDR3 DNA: TGCGCCAGCAGGGGGGGAAGTGACGACGAGCAGTACTTC

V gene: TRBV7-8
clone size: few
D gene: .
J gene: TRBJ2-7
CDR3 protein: CASSLSPWVSDYEQYF
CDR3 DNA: TGTGCCAGCAGCCTATCCCCCTGGGTATCCGACTACGAGCAGTACTTC

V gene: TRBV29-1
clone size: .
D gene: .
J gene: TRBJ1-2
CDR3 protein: CSVDETGGGYTF
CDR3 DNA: TGCAGCGTTGATGAGACAGGCGGTGGCTACACCTTC

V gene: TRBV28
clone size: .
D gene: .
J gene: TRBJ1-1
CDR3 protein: CASTLLPPNTEAFF
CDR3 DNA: TGTGCCAGTACTCTCCTACCTCCAAACACTGAAGCTTTCTTT

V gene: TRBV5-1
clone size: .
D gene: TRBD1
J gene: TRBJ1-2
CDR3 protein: CASSRQGAEGYGYTF
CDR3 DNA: TGCGCCAGCAGCCGACAGGGGGCGGAAGGCTATGGCTACACCTTC

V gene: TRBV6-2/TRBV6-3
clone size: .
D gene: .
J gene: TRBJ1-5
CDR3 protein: CASGGHVEQPQHF
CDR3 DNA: TGTGCCAGCGGAGGACATGTGGAACAGCCCCAGCATTTT

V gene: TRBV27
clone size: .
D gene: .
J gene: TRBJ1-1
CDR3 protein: CASSWGTGMNTEAFF
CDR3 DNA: TGTGCCAGCAGTTGGGGGACCGGGATGAACACTGAAGCTTTCTTT